The 23 T cell receptor beta chains presented below share a single source sample, sequenced in a study of cytomegalovirus exposure and HLA in healthy donors. It was with 60 Vbeta and 13 Jbeta primers that the PCR ran. Generated by immunoSEQ multiplex PCR, the TCRdb table keeps only in-frame clones and is missing some. The sample gives about 200,000 clones, more than 80% of which show up once; 2.9% is in the top ten. Input material: PBMCs. These receptors all come from a man aged 30-40 years in good health and CMV-seronegative.

V is TRBV27 and J is TRBJ2-1, with D uncertain. The length of the CDR3 is 13 residues. The germline CDR1 and CDR2 sequences are MNHEY and SMNVEV (reference sequence). The V end lost 8 bases, the J end lost 8 bases, and 16 bases lay between the germline ends. In DNA, the CDR3 is TGTGCCAGCCGCACAGTCTGGCAAGATGAGCAGTTCTTC. Amino acid sequence: CASRTVWQDEQFF.

The chain joins TRBV5-6 to TRBJ2-1, with a possible D match to TRBD2 (7 bases). The germline V and J ends were trimmed by 5 bases and 3 bases, with 21 bases remaining between them. The CDR3 covers 17 residues. Per germline, CDR1 SGHDT and CDR2 YYEEEE. For the CDR3, the DNA is TGTGCCAGCAGTCCGGGGGCCAGCGGGGTGTTCTACAATGAGCAGTTCTTC. Encoded protein: CASSPGASGVFYNEQFF.

The gene calls are TRBV19 and TRBJ1-5; D gene ambiguous. Looked up from germline, CDR1 is LNHDA and CDR2 is SQIVND (reference sequence). The V end lost 3 bases, the J end lost 5 bases, and 8 bases lay between the germline ends. This CDR3 is 13 amino acids long. The CDR3 sequence is CASSIFLDQPQHF. The CDR3 region has the DNA TGTGCCAGTAGTATCTTTCTAGATCAGCCCCAGCATTTT.

This rearrangement joins TRBV9 to TRBJ1-4; D is undetermined. In germline, CDR1 is SGDLS, CDR2 YYNGEE. V shed 7 bases and J shed 4 bases, with 5 bases lying between them. The CDR3 is made up of 11 amino acids. The CDR3 DNA reads as TGTGCCAGCGGGCGTAATGAAAAACTGTTTTTT. It is translated as CASGRNEKLFF.

The chain has TRBV2 and TRBJ1-1, with a possible D match to TRBD1 (6 bases). The germline V gene encodes CDR1 SNHLY and CDR2 FYNNEI. The length of the CDR3 is 13 residues. V was trimmed by 8 bases and J by 6 bases, leaving 16 bases between them. CDR3 nucleotides: TGTGCCAGCCTCTCACAGGGCGTAGCTGAAGCTTTCTTT. Its protein is CASLSQGVAEAFF. The whole variable domain, remainder taken from reference TRBV2 and TRBJ1-1, is EPEVTQTPSHQVTQMGQEVILRCVPISNHLYFYWYRQILGQKVEFLVSFYNNEISEKSEIFDDQFSVERPDGSNFTLKIRSTKLEDSAMYFCASLSQGVAEAFFGQGTRLTVV.

This clone was seen once. This CDR3 is CASSRSGGAHGELFF. For the CDR3, the DNA is TGTGCCAGCAGCCGTAGCGGGGGGGCCCACGGGGAGCTGTTTTTT. The chain joins TRBV5-5 to TRBJ2-2; 11 bases map to TRBD2. Germline CDR1 SGHKS, CDR2 YYEKEE (reference sequence). The CDR3 is 15 amino acids. Trimming took 4 bases from V and 7 from J; bases not matched to a gene: 6.

The rearrangement uses TRBV6-5 and TRBJ2-7; D is undetermined. CDR1 MNHEY and CDR2 SVGAGI come from the germline V gene. V gave up 10 bases and J gave up 2 bases, with 12 bases separating them. The CDR3 consists of 12 residues. The CDR3 spells CATHPTPYEQYF. CDR3 bases: TGTGCCACCCACCCTACCCCCTACGAGCAGTACTTC.

This rearrangement joins TRBV6-1 to TRBJ2-7; D is possibly TRBD1 (6 bases). This CDR3 contains 14 residues. V was clipped by 4 bases and J by 5 bases, with 15 bases between them. Germline V gene sequence: CDR1 MNHNS, CDR2 SASEGT. The CDR3 DNA follows: TGTGCCAGCAGTGCCGGGGACATTGGCAACGAGCAGTACTTC. Amino acids: CASSAGDIGNEQYF.

In this sample, this clone turned up a few times. The rearrangement joins TRBV19 to TRBJ1-1; D is uncertain. Germline values: CDR1 LNHDA, CDR2 SQIVND (reference sequence). V lost 7 bases, J lost 4 bases, and 4 bases lay in between. The CDR3 spans 10 residues. CDR3 protein: CASTSTEAFF. CDR3 bases: TGTGCCAGTACCAGCACTGAAGCTTTCTTT. The entire variable domain, with the rest obtained from reference TRBV19 and TRBJ1-1, is as follows: DGGITQSPKYLFRKEGQNVTLSCEQNLNHDAMYWYRQDPGQGLRLIYYSQIVNDFQKGDIAEGYSVSREKKESFPLTVTSAQKNPTAFYLCASTSTEAFFGQGTRLTVV.

V and J are TRBV10-2 and TRBJ1-5; 9 nucleotides align to TRBD1. The junction had 6 bases not matched to a gene; V was cut back by 8 bases and J by 4 bases. The CDR3 length is 14 residues. Germline values: CDR1 WSHSY, CDR2 SAAADI. The CDR3 spells CASGQDRGNQPQHF. Here the CDR3 DNA reads TGCGCCAGCGGACAGGACAGGGGAAATCAGCCCCAGCATTTT.

This chain uses TRBV11-2 with TRBJ2-7; D unclear. CDR1 and CDR2 from the germline V gene are SGHAT and FQNNGV. This CDR3 region has 13 residues. Trimming removed 3 bases from V and 1 base from J, with 7 bases in between. The CDR3, as DNA: TGTGCCAGCAGCTTGACTCCGTCCTACGAGCAGTACTTC. This encodes CASSLTPSYEQYF.

This chain's CDR3 is CASRDSGAGEQYF. CDR3 bases: TGTGCCAGCCGGGACAGTGGGGCTGGCGAGCAGTACTTC. This sequence joins TRBV27 and TRBJ2-7; 7 bases are a match to TRBD1. Germline CDR1 and CDR2: MNHEY and SMNVEV (reference sequence). There are 13 residues in the CDR3. The J segment lost 6 bases and the V segment lost 8 bases, leaving 10 bases of the junction unmatched.

The V gene is TRBV4-2, the J gene TRBJ2-7; D not certain. CDR1 and CDR2 from the germline V gene are LGHNA and YNFKEQ. Trimming shortened V by 0 bases and J by 0 bases, and 9 bases separated the two germline ends. This CDR3 contains 15 residues. As DNA, the CDR3 is TGTGCCAGCAGCCAAGAGTCCCTTTCCTCCTACGAGCAGTACTTC. This gives the protein CASSQESLSSYEQYF.

This clone was observed a few times. This chain uses TRBV29-1 with TRBJ1-3; D ambiguous. Germline V lookup: CDR1 SQVTM, CDR2 ANQGSEA. V lost 6 bases to trimming and J lost 1 base, with 10 bases between them. The CDR3 consists of 13 residues. For the CDR3, the DNA is TGCAGCGTCTCTGGGAGGTCTGGAAACACCATATATTTT. Protein product: CSVSGRSGNTIYF.

The chain links TRBV28 to TRBJ2-5, with D maybe TRBD1 (5 bases). CDR1 and CDR2 (germline): MDHEN, SYDVKM. This CDR3 contains 14 residues. V lost 8 bases and J lost 4, with 17 bases in between. The CDR3 DNA reads TGTGCCAGCGAAAGAGTCCAGGGTCGAGAGACCCAGTACTTC. This gives the protein CASERVQGRETQYF.

J is TRBJ1-6 and V is TRBV2; D possibly corresponds to TRBD1 (5 bases). The CDR3 is made up of 14 amino acids. Germline CDR1 is SNHLY and CDR2 is FYNNEI. V lost 7 bases and J 5 bases, leaving 12 bases between the germline ends. In DNA, the CDR3 is TGTGCCAGCACCCTTCGACAGCATAATTCACCCCTCCACTTT. Protein product: CASTLRQHNSPLHF.

V usage is TRBV4-3 and J usage is TRBJ1-2; 9 bases line up with TRBD1. Trimming cost V 4 bases and J 4 bases; bases outside gene matches: 7. CDR3 length: 15 amino acids. The germline CDR1 and CDR2 sequences are LGHNA and YSLEER. CDR3 sequence: CASSRDRASSYGYTF. CDR3 nucleotides: TGCGCCAGCAGCCGGGACAGGGCCTCCAGCTATGGCTACACCTTC.

This sequence joins TRBV9 and TRBJ2-3; 8 positions match TRBD2. V lost 4 bases and J lost 0; bases outside the gene matches: 7. CDR1 is SGDLS, CDR2 YYNGEE, per germline. The CDR3 is 16 amino acids. The DNA of the CDR3 is TGTGCCAGCAGCAGAACTAGCGGAACCAGCACAGATACGCAGTATTTT. Amino acid sequence: CASSRTSGTSTDTQYF.

This chain connects TRBV6-1 to TRBJ2-3; tentatively, D is TRBD1 (6 bases). V gave up 7 bases and J gave up 10 bases, with 12 bases separating them. This CDR3 is built from 11 residues. From germline, CDR1 is MNHNS and CDR2 SASEGT. The CDR3 loop is CASTKQGPQYF. DNA of the CDR3: TGTGCCAGCACCAAACAGGGTCCGCAGTATTTT.

This chain joins TRBV27 and TRBJ1-5, with D perhaps matching TRBD1 (5 bases). The CDR3 spans 15 residues. V was trimmed by 8 bases and J by 7 bases, leaving 21 bases between them. Germline CDR1 MNHEY, CDR2 SMNVEV (reference sequence). The CDR3: CASGLDSRGYQPQHF. The CDR3 bases are TGTGCCAGCGGTCTTGACAGCCGAGGATACCAGCCCCAGCATTTT.

V and J are TRBV7-9 and TRBJ2-7, with 14 bases aligning to TRBD2. J lost 5 bases, V lost 0 bases, and 3 bases had no gene match. The CDR3 is made up of 16 amino acids. Germline loops: CDR1 SEHNR, CDR2 FQNEAQ (reference sequence). CDR3 nucleotides: TGTGCCAGCAGCTTAGCTGGGACTAGCGGGGGCCACGAGCAGTACTTC. This translates into CASSLAGTSGGHEQYF.

This clone has a handful of counts. The rearrangement uses TRBV11-2 and TRBJ2-2; TRBD1 aligns across 7 bases. Trimming took 5 bases from V and 4 from J; bases not matched to a gene: 4. The CDR3 loop spans 14 amino acids. Per the germline V gene, CDR1 is SGHAT and CDR2 is FQNNGV. CDR3 in DNA: TGTGCCAGCAGCCCACAGGGGTTCACCGGGGAGCTGTTTTTT. Its translation is CASSPQGFTGELFF. The variable domain in full, completed from reference TRBV11-2 and TRBJ2-2, reads EAGVAQSPRYKIIEKRQSVAFWCNPISGHATLYWYQQILGQGPKLLIQFQNNGVVDDSQLPKDRFSAERLKGVDSTLKIQPAKLEDSAVYLCASSPQGFTGELFFGEGSRLTVL.

The V and J genes are TRBV6-1 and TRBJ2-7, with D possibly matching TRBD1 (5 bases). The CDR3 runs 16 residues. Germline V gives CDR1 MNHNS, CDR2 SASEGT. The ends were cut back, 1 base at V and 3 bases at J, with 16 bases in the middle. CDR3 sequence reads: CASSEEETATYYEQYF. DNA for the CDR3: TGTGCCAGCAGTGAAGAGGAGACAGCTACTTACTACGAGCAGTACTTC.